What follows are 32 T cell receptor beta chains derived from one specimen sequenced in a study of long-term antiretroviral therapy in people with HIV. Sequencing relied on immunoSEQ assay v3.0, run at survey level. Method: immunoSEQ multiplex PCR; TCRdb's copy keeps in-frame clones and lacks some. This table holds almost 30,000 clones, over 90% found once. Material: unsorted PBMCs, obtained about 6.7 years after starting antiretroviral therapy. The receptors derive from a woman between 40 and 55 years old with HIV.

CDR3 DNA: TGTGCCAGCAGCTCCCATGGACAGGGGTTAGGGGGCTACACCTTC. Residues: CASSSHGQGLGGYTF. The V gene is TRBV5-6, the J gene TRBJ1-2, with 9 bases fitting TRBD1. The CDR3 covers 15 residues. Germline V gene lookup returns CDR1 SGHDT and CDR2 YYEEEE. The J segment lost 8 bases and the V segment lost 3 bases, leaving 11 bases of the junction unmatched. Looking up the rest from reference TRBV5-6 and TRBJ1-2 gives the full variable domain: DAGVTQSPTHLIKTRGQQVTLRCSPKSGHDTVSWYQQALGQGPQFIFQYYEEEERQRGNFPDRFSGHQFPNYSSELNVNALLLGDSALYLCASSSHGQGLGGYTFGSGTRLTVV.

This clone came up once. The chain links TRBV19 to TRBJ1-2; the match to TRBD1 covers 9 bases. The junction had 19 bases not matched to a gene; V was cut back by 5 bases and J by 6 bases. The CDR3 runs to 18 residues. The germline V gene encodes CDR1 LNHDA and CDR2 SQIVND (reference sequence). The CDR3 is CASSGRRDRETWTHGYTF. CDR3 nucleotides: TGTGCCAGTAGTGGTCGCCGGGACAGGGAGACGTGGACGCATGGCTACACCTTC.

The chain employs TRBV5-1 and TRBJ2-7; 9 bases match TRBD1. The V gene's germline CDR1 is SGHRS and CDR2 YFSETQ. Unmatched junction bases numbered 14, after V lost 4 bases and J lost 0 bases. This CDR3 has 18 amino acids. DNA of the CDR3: TGCGCCAGCAGCCTCACAACACCGGGACAGGGAATCTCCTACGAGCAGTACTTC. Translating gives CASSLTTPGQGISYEQYF.

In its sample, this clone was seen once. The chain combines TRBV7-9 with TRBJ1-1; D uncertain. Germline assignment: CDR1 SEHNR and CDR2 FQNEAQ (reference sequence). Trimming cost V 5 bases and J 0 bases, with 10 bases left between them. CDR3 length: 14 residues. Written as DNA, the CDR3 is TGTGCCAGCAGCCTTGGGGTTATGAACACTGAAGCTTTCTTT. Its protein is CASSLGVMNTEAFF.

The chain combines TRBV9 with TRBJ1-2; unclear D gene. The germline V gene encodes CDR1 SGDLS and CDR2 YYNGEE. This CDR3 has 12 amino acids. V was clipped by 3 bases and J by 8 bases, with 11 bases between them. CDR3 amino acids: CASSAVGSGYTF. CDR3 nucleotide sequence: TGTGCCAGCAGCGCCGTAGGAAGCGGCTACACCTTC.

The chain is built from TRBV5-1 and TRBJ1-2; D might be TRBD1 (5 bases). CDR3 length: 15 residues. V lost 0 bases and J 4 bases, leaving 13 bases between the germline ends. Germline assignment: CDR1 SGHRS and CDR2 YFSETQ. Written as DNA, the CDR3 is TGCGCCAGCAGCTTGGATGAGGGACGGATCTATGGCTACACCTTC. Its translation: CASSLDEGRIYGYTF.

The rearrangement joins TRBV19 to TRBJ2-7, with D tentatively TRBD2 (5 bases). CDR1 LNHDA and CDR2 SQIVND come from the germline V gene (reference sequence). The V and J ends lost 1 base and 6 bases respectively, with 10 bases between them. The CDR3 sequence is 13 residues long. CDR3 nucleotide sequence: TGTGCCAGTAGTATAGTATCGCGGGCCGAGCAGTACTTC. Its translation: CASSIVSRAEQYF.

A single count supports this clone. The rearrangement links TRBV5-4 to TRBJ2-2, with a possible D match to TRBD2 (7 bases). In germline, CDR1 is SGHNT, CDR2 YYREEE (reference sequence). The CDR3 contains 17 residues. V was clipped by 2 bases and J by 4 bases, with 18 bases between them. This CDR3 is CASSLAGYTGSTGELFF. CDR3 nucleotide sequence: TGTGCCAGCAGCTTAGCGGGGTATACAGGGTCCACCGGGGAGCTGTTTTTT.

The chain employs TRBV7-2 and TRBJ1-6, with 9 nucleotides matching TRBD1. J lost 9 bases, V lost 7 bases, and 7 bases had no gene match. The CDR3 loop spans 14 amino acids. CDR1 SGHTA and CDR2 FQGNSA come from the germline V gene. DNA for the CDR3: TGTGCCAGCAACCCGGGACAGGGCTTTTCACCCCTCCACTTT. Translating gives CASNPGQGFSPLHF. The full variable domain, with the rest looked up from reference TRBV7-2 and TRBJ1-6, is GAGVSQSPSNKVTEKGKDVELRCDPISGHTALYWYRQSLGQGLEFLIYFQGNSAPDKSGLPSDRFSAERTGGSVSTLTIQRTQQEDSAVYLCASNPGQGFSPLHFGNGTRLTVT.

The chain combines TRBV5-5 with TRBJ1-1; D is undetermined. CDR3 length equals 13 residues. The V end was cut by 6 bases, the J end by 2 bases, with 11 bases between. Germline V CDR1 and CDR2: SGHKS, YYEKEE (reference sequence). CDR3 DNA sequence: TGTGCCAGCAACCCATGGGCAAACACTGAAGCTTTCTTT. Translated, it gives CASNPWANTEAFF.

As DNA, the CDR3 is TGTGCCAGCTCACCCAGGCCAGGTCAGACTGACTCCTACGAGCAGTACTTC. Translated: CASSPRPGQTDSYEQYF. The rearrangement joins TRBV18 to TRBJ2-7; D uncertain. The germline V gene has CDR1 KGHSH and CDR2 LQKENI. Trimming pared 3 bases from V and 0 bases from J, leaving 18 bases between. CDR3 length equals 17 residues.

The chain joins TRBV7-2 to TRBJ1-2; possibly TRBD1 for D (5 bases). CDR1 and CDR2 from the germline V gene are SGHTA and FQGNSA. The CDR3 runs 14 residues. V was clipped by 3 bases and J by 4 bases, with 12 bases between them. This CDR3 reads CASSFKGRSYGYTF. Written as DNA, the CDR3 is TGTGCCAGCAGCTTTAAGGGGCGTTCCTATGGCTACACCTTC. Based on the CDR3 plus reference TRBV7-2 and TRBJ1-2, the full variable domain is GAGVSQSPSNKVTEKGKDVELRCDPISGHTALYWYRQSLGQGLEFLIYFQGNSAPDKSGLPSDRFSAERTGGSVSTLTIQRTQQEDSAVYLCASSFKGRSYGYTFGSGTRLTVV.

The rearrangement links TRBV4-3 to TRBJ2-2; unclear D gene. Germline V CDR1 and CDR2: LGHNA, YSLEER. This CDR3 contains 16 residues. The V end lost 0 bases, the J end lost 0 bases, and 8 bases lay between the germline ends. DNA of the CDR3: TGCGCCAGCAGCCAAGAAGTTAACACGAACACCGGGGAGCTGTTTTTT. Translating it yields CASSQEVNTNTGELFF.

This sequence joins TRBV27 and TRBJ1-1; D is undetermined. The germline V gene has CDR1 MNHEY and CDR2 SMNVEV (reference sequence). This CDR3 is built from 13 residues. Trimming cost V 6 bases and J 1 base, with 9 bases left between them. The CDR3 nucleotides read TGTGCCAGCAGACAGACCTGGAACACTGAAGCTTTCTTT. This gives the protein CASRQTWNTEAFF.

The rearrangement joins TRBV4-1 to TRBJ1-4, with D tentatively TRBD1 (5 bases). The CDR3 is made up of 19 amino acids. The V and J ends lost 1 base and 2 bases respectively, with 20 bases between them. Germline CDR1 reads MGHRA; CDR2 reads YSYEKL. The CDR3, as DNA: TGCGCCAGCAGCCAAGGGATTGGGGGGATTGCGCGCACTAATGAAAAACTGTTTTTT. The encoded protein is CASSQGIGGIARTNEKLFF.

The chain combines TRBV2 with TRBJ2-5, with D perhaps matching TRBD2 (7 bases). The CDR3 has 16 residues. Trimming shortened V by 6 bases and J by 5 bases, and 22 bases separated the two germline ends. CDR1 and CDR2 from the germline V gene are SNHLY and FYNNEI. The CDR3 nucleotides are TGTGCCAGCAGGGTCCCTAGAGGGGGGGCCGGCGAGACCCAGTACTTC. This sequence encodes CASRVPRGGAGETQYF.

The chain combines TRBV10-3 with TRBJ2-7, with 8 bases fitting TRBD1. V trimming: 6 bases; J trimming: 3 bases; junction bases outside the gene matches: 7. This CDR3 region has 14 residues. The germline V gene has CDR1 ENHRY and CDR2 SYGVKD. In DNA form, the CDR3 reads TGTGCCATCAGGGGGACAGGTGGTGGCTACGAGCAGTACTTC. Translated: CAIRGTGGGYEQYF.

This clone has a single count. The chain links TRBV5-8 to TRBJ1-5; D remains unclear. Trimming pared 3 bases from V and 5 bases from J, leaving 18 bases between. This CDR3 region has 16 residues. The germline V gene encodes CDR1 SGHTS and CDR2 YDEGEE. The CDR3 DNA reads TGTGCCAGCAGCTCACACGTGGGCGGAGGGCATCAGCCCCAGCATTTT. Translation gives CASSSHVGGGHQPQHF. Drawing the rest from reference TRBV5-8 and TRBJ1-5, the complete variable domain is EAGVTQSPTHLIKTRGQQATLRCSPISGHTSVYWYQQALGLGLQFLLWYDEGEERNRGNFPPRFSGRQFPNYSSELNVNALELEDSALYLCASSSHVGGGHQPQHFGDGTRLSIL.

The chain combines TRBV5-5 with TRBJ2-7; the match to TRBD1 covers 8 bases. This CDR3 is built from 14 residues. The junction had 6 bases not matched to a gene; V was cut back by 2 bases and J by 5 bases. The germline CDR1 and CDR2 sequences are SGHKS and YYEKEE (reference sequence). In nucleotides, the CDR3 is TGTGCCAGCAGCTTTTCAGGGGGCCAAAACGAGCAGTACTTC. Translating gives CASSFSGGQNEQYF.

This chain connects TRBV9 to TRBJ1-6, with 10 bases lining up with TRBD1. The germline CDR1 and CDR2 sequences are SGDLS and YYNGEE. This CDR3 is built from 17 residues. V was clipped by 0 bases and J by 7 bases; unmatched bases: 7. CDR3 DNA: TGTGCCAGCAGCGTAGACCCGACAGGGGGCTGGAATTCACCCCTCCACTTT. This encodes CASSVDPTGGWNSPLHF.

In nucleotides, the CDR3 is TGTGCCAGCAGTTTAACAGGGGGTTCCTCCACCAACTACGAGCAGTACTTC. Translating gives CASSLTGGSSTNYEQYF. V and J are TRBV27 and TRBJ2-7; 8 bases are shared with TRBD1. This CDR3 is built from 17 residues. Trimming removed 2 bases from V and 3 bases from J; junction bases left unmatched: 12. Per the germline V gene, CDR1 is MNHEY and CDR2 is SMNVEV (reference sequence).

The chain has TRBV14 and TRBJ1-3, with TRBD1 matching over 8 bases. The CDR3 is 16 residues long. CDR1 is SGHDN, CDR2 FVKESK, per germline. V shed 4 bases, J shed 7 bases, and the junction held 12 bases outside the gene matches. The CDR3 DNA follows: TGTGCCAGCAGCCCCGGGACAGGATATAGGGAGAACACCATATATTTT. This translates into CASSPGTGYRENTIYF.

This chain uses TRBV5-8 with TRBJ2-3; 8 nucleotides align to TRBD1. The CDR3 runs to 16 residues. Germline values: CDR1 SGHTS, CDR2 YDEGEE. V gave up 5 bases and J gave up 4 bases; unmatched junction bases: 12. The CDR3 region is CASSLGSTGVPDTQYF. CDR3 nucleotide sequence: TGTGCCAGCAGTCTCGGCTCGACAGGGGTCCCAGATACGCAGTATTTT.

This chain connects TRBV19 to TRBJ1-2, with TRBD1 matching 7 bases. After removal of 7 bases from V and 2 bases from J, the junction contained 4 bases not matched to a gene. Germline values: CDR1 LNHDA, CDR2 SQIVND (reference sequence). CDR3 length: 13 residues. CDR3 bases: TGTGCCAGTAAGAGGGGGCTAAACTATGGCTACACCTTC. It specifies CASKRGLNYGYTF.

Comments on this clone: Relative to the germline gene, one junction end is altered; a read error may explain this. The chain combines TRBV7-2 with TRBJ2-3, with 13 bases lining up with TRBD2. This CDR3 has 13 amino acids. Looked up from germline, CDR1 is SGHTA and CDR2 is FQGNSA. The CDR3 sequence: CASSLARTSGGNF. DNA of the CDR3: TGTGCCAGCAGCTTAGCTCGGACTAGCGGGGGAAATTTT.

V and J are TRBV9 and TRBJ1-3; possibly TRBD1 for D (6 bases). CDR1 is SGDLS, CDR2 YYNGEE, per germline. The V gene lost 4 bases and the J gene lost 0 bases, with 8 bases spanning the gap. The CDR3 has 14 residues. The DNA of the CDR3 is TGTGCCAGCAGCTGGGACACCTCTGGAAACACCATATATTTT. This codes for CASSWDTSGNTIYF.

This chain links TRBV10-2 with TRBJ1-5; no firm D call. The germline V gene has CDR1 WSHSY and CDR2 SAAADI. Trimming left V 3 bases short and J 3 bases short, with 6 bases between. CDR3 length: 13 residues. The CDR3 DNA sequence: TGCGCCAGCAGTGAAGGTCCCAATCAGCCCCAGCATTTT. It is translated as CASSEGPNQPQHF.

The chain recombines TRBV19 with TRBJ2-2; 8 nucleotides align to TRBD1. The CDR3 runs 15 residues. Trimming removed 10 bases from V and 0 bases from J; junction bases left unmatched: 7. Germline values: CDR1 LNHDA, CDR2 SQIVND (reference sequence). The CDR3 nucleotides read TGTGCCACTAAGAGACAGGGGACGAACACCGGGGAGCTGTTTTTT. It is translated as CATKRQGTNTGELFF.

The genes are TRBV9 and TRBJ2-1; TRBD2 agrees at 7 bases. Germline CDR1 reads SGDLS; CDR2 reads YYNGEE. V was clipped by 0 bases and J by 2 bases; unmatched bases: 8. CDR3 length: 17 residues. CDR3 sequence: CASSVAEGLVTYNEQFF. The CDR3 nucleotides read TGTGCCAGCAGCGTAGCTGAAGGACTAGTAACCTACAATGAGCAGTTCTTC.

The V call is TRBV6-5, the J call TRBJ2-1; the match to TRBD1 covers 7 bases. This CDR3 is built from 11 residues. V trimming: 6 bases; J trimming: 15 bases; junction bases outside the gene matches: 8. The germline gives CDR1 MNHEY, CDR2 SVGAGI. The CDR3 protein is CASRGRQGGFF. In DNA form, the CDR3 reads TGTGCCAGCAGGGGAAGACAGGGTGGGTTCTTC.

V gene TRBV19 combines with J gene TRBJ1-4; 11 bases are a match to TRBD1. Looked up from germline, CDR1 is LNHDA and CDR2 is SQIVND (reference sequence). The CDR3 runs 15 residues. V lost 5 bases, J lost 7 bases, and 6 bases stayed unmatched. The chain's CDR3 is CASSPVGTGGEKLFF. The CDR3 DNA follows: TGTGCCAGTAGTCCTGTGGGGACAGGGGGTGAAAAACTGTTTTTT.

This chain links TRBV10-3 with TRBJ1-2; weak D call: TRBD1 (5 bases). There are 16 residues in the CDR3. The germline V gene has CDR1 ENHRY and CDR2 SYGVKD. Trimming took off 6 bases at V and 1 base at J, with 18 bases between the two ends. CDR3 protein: CAISYYGRDDNYGYTF. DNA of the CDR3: TGTGCCATCAGCTACTATGGACGGGACGATAACTATGGCTACACCTTC.